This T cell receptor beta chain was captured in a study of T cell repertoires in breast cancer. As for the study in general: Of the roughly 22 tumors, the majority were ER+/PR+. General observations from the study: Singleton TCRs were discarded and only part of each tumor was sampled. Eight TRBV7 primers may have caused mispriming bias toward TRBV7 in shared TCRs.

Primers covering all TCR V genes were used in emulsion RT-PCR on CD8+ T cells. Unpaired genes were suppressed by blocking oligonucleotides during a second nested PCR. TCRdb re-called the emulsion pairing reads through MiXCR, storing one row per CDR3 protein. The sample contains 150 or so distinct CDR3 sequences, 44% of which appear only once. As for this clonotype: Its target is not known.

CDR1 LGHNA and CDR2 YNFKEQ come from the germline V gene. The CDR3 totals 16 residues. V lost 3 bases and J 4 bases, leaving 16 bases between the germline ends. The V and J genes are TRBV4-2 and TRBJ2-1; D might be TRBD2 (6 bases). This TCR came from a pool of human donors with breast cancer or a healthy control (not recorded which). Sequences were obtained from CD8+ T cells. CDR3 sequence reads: CASSQLTGGIYNEQFF. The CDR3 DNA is TGTGCCAGCAGCCAGTTGACTGGCGGGATATACAATGAGCAGTTCTTC.